Listed here is a single TCR beta chain. Its specific antigen is unknown. Base-call qualities are not available, and no considerably larger clone is one nucleotide away. Library creation used the immunoSEQ multiplex PCR assay. Per the source publication's procedure: A clone was classified as neoantigen-specific if the clone expanded significantly in response to the relevant peptide and did not expand significantly in response to any other peptide tested. TCRdb mirrors the immuneACCESS table, restricted to in-frame sequences. Some clones are absent from its copies; in checked studies, under half trace to an unresolved V gene, and the reason for the others is unknown. That table is the source of V, J and clone size, and D and trimming were worked out from the DNA. Recorded for this sample are just under 9,000 clones; roughly 88% of them occurred a single time. Together, the top ten hold approximately 12% of the sample.

The source of the sample is a study of PD-1 blockade in mismatch repair-deficient tumors (dated by TCRdb to the late 2010s). Concerning the study at large: Between September 2013 and late 2016, the trial enrolled 86 consecutive patients with around 11 types of mismatch repair-deficient cancer, all of whom had received prior treatment and were progressing. Tumor-associated T cell clones in the peripheral blood of patients responding to PD-1 blockade were tracked using deep sequencing of TCR CDR3 regions. Overall study outcomes, separate from this receptor: Rapid expansion after pembrolizumab followed by contraction, generally before radiologic responses, was shown by tumor-resident clones, which were often undetectable in blood before treatment. Of roughly 7 peptides, a few triggered clonal expansion, producing 120 to 150 unique blood TCRs, of which roughly 7 were also present in tumor, and every positive peptide came from a frameshift mutation.

The sample's time point label, in plain terms: roughly 10-day in vitro stimulation with candidate neoantigen peptide 7. Mismatch repair deficiency was established in every enrolled patient by polymerase chain reaction or immunohistochemistry. A few patients who responded to pembrolizumab therapy underwent TCR sequencing. More than 5 ELISpot-reactive candidate neoantigen peptides were each used in an approximately 11-day in vitro stimulation before TCR sequencing. A control culture lacking peptide was run in an identical manner and was used as the baseline for calculation of clone fold changes. The phase II trial prospectively evaluated PD-1 blockade with pembrolizumab in advanced mismatch repair-deficient cancers, independent of tissue of origin. CDR1 and CDR2, per the germline V gene, are SNHLY and FYNNEI. The CDR3 sequence holds 16 residues, the cysteine and phenylalanine included. CDR3 DNA only is kept here, 48 bases in frame from base 1. A distance of 20 bases separates the germline ends of V and J, which lose 6 bases and 4 bases respectively.

The TCR comes from an adult with mismatch repair-deficient cancer. The V and J segments used are TRBV2 and TRBJ2-3; the D gene is perhaps TRBD1 or TRBD2, as each covers 6 bases. This sample comprised cells cultured in vitro, obtained from a patient treated with pembrolizumab. The CDR3 region reads CASRRHEGGRADTQYF. The DNA reads as follows: TGTGCCAGCAGGCGCCATGAGGGGGGCAGAGCAGATACGCAGTATTTT.